These 8 T cell receptor beta chains originate from one sample sequenced in a study of T cell repertoires in cytomegalovirus infection. TCRdb redid the calling of the reads with MiXCR, one entry per CDR3 protein. The repertoire holds under 300,000 distinct CDR3 sequences, less than 25% seen once, with roughly 19% in the top ten. Their cognate antigens are unknown. Here the sequenced sample was cultured PBMCs, taken from culture after CMV antigen stimulation. The receptors here all came from a human donor in good health (CMV status not recorded). Some clones in this sample may be carry-over from other donors' samples.

This clonotype was seen only a few times. V and J are TRBV2 and TRBJ1-5; unclear D gene. CDR1 SNHLY and CDR2 FYNNEI come from the germline V gene. The CDR3 is 13 residues long. V dropped 3 bases and J dropped 2 bases, with 5 bases sitting between them. CDR3 in amino acids: CASSEGGNQPQHF. CDR3 sequence (DNA): TGTGCCAGCAGTGAGGGAGGCAATCAGCCCCAGCATTTT. The full variable domain, rest sourced from reference TRBV2 and TRBJ1-5, is EPEVTQTPSHQVTQMGQEVILRCVPISNHLYFYWYRQILGQKVEFLVSFYNNEISEKSEIFDDQFSVERPDGSNFTLKIRSTKLEDSAMYFCASSEGGNQPQHFGDGTRLSIL.

This clonotype was seen a handful of times. CDR3 sequence (DNA): TGCAGTGCTAGAGCGGAAAGGTCCTACGAGCAGTACGTC. Its translation is CSARAERSYEQYV. The rearrangement links TRBV20-1 to TRBJ2-7; D unresolved. The CDR3 runs 13 residues. Per germline, CDR1 DFQATT and CDR2 SNEGSKA (reference sequence). V was pared by 1 base and J by 1 base, with 8 bases between.

The table lists this clonotype with many counts. The genes are TRBV12-3 or TRBV12-4 and TRBJ2-2; tentative D call: TRBD2 (5 bases). The CDR3 runs 14 residues. The ends were cut back, 3 bases at V and 5 bases at J, with 10 bases in the middle. For the CDR3, the DNA is TGTGCCAGCAGTTTTGTCCGGGGAACCGGGGAGCTGTTTTTT. It encodes CASSFVRGTGELFF.

There are a few counts of this clonotype. The gene calls are TRBV23-1 and TRBJ2-1; TRBD2 agrees at 9 bases. TRBV23-1 is an ORF, and what it does is uncertain. The length of the CDR3 is 15 residues. V lost 8 bases, J lost 7 bases, and 12 bases stayed unmatched. CDR3 DNA sequence: TGCGCCAGCCCTCAAGCTAGCGGGATGTGTAATGAGCAGTTCTTC. This gives the protein CASPQASGMCNEQFF.

The rearrangement joins TRBV20-1 to TRBJ1-1, with 7 bases that match TRBD1. V was pared by 6 bases and J by 8 bases, with 9 bases of the junction left unmatched. The germline V gene has CDR1 DFQATT and CDR2 SNEGSKA (reference sequence). This CDR3 has 12 amino acids. In DNA, the CDR3 is TGCAGTGCCAGGGGGGTGGGAACCGAAGCTTTCTTT. Translation: CSARGVGTEAFF.

The gene calls are TRBV27 and TRBJ1-2, with D uncertain. The CDR3 spans 17 residues. Germline CDR1 reads MNHEY; CDR2 reads SMNVEV (reference sequence). The V end was cut by 2 bases, the J end by 3 bases, with 19 bases between. The CDR3 bases are TGTGCCAGCAGTTTAAACGTGGGAGGAGGACTGGACTATGGCTACACCTTC. It codes for CASSLNVGGGLDYGYTF.

The rearrangement links TRBV5-1 to TRBJ2-1; 10 nucleotides agree with TRBD2. Per the germline V gene, CDR1 is SGHRS and CDR2 is YFSETQ. The V and J ends lost 0 bases and 8 bases, in that order; junction bases with no gene match: 14. There are 18 residues in the CDR3. DNA for the CDR3: TGCGCCAGCAGCTTGGATCCAGCGGGAGGGCCTAGGAGCCATGAGCAGTTCTTC. Its protein is CASSLDPAGGPRSHEQFF. Looking up the rest from reference TRBV5-1 and TRBJ2-1 gives the full variable domain: KAGVTQTPRYLIKTRGQQVTLSCSPISGHRSVSWYQQTPGQGLQFLFEYFSETQRNKGNFPGRFSGRQFSNSRSEMNVSTLELGDSALYLCASSLDPAGGPRSHEQFFGPGTRLTVL.

In its sample, this clonotype was seen a few times. V usage is TRBV7-2 and J usage is TRBJ2-7; possibly TRBD2 for D (5 bases). CDR1 SGHTA and CDR2 FQGNSA come from the germline V gene. Trimming removed 0 bases from V and 6 bases from J, with 9 bases in between. CDR3 length: 13 residues. The CDR3 loop is CASSLAGEGEQYF. The CDR3 nucleotides are TGTGCCAGCAGCTTAGCGGGAGAGGGCGAGCAGTACTTC.